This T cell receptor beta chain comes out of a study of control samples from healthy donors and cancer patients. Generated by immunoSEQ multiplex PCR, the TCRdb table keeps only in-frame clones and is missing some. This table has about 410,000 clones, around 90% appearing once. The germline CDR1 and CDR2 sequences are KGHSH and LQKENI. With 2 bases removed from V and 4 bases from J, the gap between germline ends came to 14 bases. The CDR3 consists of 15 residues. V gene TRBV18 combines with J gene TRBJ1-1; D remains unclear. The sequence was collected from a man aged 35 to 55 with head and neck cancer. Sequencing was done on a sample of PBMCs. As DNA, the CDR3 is TGTGCCAGCTCACCATTCCTATTGGAGAGCACTGAAGCTTTCTTT. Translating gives CASSPFLLESTEAFF. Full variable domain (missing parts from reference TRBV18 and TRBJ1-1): NAGVMQNPRHLVRRRGQEARLRCSPMKGHSHVYWYRQLPEEGLKFMVYLQKENIIDESGMPKERFSAEFPKEGPSILRIQQVVRGDSAAYFCASSPFLLESTEAFFGQGTRLTVV.